This TCR beta chain was observed in a study of cytomegalovirus exposure and HLA in healthy donors. Findings and caveats of the study: Many donors shared some public TCRs, even though most TCR sequences were rare. The authors later found most CMV-associated TCR beta chains appeared HLA-restricted. Among TCR beta chains, those listed as cytomegalovirus-associated numbered about 150.

Primers: 60 Vbeta forward and 13 Jbeta reverse. Sequencing used immunoSEQ multiplex PCR; TCRdb keeps in-frame clones, though not all of them. This sample yields more than 95,000 clones, of which 65% to 80% are seen a single time; 2.5% to 3.5% belongs to the top ten. Note on this clone: Its antigen is as yet unknown.

Sequencing input: PBMCs. This clonotype was sampled from a female donor in good health and CMV-seropositive.

The DNA of the CDR3 is TGTGCCAGCAGTGAACGGAAGGGAGGGGGCACTGAAGCTTTCTTT. This gives the protein CASSERKGGGTEAFF. V is TRBV2 and J is TRBJ1-1; TRBD1 might be the D (6 bases). Trimming shortened V by 2 bases and J by 4 bases, and 14 bases separated the two germline ends. The CDR3 sequence is 15 residues long. Per the germline V gene, CDR1 is SNHLY and CDR2 is FYNNEI. Full variable domain (outside the CDR3, taken from reference TRBV2 and TRBJ1-1): EPEVTQTPSHQVTQMGQEVILRCVPISNHLYFYWYRQILGQKVEFLVSFYNNEISEKSEIFDDQFSVERPDGSNFTLKIRSTKLEDSAMYFCASSERKGGGTEAFFGQGTRLTVV.